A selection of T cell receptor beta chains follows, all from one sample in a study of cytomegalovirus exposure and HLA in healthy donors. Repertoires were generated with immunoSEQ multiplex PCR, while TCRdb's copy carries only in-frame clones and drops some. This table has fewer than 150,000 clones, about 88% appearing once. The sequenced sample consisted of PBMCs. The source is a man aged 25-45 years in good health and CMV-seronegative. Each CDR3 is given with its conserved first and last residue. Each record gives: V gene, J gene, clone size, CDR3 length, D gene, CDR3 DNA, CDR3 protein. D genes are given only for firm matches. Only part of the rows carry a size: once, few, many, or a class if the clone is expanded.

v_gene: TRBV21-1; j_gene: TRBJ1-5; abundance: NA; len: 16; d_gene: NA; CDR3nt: TGTGCCAGCAGCATCCGGCGGGACCTTAGCAATCAGCCCCAGCATTTT; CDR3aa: CASSIRRDLSNQPQHF
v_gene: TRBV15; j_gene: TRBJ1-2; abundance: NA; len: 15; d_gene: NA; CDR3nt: TGTGCCACCAGCAGAGATGCCAGGTCTAACTATGGCTACACCTTC; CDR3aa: CATSRDARSNYGYTF
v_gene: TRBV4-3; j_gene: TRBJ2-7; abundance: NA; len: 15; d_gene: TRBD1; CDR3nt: TGCGCCAGCAGCCAAGAGTGGACAGGGTGGAACGAGCAGTACTTC; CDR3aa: CASSQEWTGWNEQYF
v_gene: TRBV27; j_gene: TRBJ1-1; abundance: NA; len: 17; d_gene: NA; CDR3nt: TGTGCCAGCAGTTTCCAACGGGGGGTATCGGGGAACACTGAAGCTTTCTTT; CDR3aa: CASSFQRGVSGNTEAFF
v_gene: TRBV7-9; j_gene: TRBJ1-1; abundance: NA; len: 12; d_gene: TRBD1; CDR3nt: TGTGCCAGCAGCCAGGGGGAGGCAGGGGCTTTCTTT; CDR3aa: CASSQGEAGAFF
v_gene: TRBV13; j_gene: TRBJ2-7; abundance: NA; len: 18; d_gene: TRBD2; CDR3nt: TGTGCCAGCAGCTTAATTGGTAGCGGGCCTATTCTATTCTACGAGCAGTACTTC; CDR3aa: CASSLIGSGPILFYEQYF
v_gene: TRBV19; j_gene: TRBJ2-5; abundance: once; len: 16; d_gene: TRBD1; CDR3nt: TGTGCCAGTAGTATAGATCGATCACAGGGGGTATTGACCCAGTACTTC; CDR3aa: CASSIDRSQGVLTQYF
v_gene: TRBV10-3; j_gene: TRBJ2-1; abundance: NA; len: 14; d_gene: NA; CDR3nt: TGTGCCATCAGTGAGGATCGGGTTCTCAATGAGCAGTTCTTC; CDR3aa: CAISEDRVLNEQFF
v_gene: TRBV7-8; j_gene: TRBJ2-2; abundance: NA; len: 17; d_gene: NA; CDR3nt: TGTGCCAGCAGCCCTAGCGTCGGGCAAAGGAACACCGGGGAGCTGTTTTTT; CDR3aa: CASSPSVGQRNTGELFF
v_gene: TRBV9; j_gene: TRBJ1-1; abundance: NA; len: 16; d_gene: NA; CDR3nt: TGTGCCAGCAGCGTAGAAGACCTCCGGGTGAACACTGAAGCTTTCTTT; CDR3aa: CASSVEDLRVNTEAFF
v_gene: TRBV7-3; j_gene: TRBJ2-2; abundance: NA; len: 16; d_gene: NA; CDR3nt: TGTGCCAGCAGCTTAAGTGGAGGGGGCGCGGCCGGGGAGCTGTTTTTT; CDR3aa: CASSLSGGGAAGELFF
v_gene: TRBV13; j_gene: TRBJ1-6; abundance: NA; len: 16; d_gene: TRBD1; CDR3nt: TGTGCCAGCAGCTTAGTGGCGCAGGGGGTATATTCACCCCTCCACTTT; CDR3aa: CASSLVAQGVYSPLHF
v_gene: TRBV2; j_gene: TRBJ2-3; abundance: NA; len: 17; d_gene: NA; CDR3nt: TGTGCCAGCAGTTTCCCTTGGGTCAGGGGGGACCCAGATACGCAGTATTTT; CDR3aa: CASSFPWVRGDPDTQYF
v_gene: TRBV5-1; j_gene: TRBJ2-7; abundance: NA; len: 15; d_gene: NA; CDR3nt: TGCGCCAGCAGCCCGGTGGGGGGTCACGGCTACGAGCAGTACTTC; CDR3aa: CASSPVGGHGYEQYF
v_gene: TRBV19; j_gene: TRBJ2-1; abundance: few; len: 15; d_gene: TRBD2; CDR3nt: TGTGCCAGTAGTATCCCTGCTAGCGGGAGGCGTGAGCAGTTCTTC; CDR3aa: CASSIPASGRREQFF
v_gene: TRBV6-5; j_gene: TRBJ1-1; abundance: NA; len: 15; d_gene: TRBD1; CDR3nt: TGTGCCAGCAGTTCCCCACAGGGGGCTAAAACTGAAGCTTTCTTT; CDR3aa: CASSSPQGAKTEAFF
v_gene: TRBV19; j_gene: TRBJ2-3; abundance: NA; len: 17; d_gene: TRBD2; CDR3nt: TGTGCCAGTAGTATAGCCCAACCTAGCGGGGACACAGATACGCAGTATTTT; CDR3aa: CASSIAQPSGDTDTQYF
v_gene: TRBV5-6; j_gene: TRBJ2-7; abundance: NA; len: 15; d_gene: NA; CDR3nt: TGTGCCAGCCGGGTCCGGTCGAGGGCGTCCTACGAGCAGTACTTC; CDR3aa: CASRVRSRASYEQYF
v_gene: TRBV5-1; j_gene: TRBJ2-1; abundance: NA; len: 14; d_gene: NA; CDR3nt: TGCGCCAGCAGCTTGGGGACAGCCTACAATGAGCAGTTCTTC; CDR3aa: CASSLGTAYNEQFF
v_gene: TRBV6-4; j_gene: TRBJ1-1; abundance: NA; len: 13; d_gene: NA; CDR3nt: TGTGCCAGCAGTGACTCGACAAACACTGAAGCTTTCTTT; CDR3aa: CASSDSTNTEAFF
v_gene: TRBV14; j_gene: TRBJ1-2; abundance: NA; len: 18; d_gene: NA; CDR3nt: TGTGCCAGCAGCCAAGACTTTCGGTTACGGGGAGTGGACTATGGCTACACCTTC; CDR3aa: CASSQDFRLRGVDYGYTF